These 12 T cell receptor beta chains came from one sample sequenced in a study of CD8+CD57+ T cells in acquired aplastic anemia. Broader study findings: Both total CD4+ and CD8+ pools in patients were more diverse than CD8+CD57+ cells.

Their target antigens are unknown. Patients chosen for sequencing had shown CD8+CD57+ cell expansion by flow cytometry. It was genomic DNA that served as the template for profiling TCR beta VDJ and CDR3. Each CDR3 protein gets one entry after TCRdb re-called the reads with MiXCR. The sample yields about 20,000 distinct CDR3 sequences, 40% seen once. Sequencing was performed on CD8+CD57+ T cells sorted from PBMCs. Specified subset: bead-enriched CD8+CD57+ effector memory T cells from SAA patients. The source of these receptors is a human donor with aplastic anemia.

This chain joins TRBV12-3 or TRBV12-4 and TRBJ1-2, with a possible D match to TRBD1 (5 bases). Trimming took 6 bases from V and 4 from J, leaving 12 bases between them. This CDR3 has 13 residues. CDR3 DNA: TGTGCCAGCAGGGCGGGGGACGGCTATGGCTACACCTTC. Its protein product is CASRAGDGYGYTF.

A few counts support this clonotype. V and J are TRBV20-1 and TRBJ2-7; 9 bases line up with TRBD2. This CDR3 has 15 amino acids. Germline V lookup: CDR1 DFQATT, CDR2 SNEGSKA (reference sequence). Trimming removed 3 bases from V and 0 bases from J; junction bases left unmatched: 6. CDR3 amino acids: CSARVQRGVSYEQYV. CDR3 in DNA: TGCAGTGCTAGGGTGCAGCGGGGGGTCTCCTACGAGCAGTACGTC.

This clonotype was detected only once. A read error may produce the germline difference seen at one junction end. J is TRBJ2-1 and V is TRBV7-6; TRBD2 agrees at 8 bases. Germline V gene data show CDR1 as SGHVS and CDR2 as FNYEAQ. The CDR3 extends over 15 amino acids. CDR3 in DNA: TGCGCCGGCAGCTTAGAAGCGGGGGATAACAATGAGCAGTTCTTC. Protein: CAGSLEAGDNNEQFF.

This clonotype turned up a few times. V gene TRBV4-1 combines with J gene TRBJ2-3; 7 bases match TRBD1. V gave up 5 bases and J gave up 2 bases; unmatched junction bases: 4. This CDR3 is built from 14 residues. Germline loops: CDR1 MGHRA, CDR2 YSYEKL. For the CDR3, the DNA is TGCGCCAGCAGCGGAACAGGGGACACAGATACGCAGTATTTT. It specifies CASSGTGDTDTQYF.

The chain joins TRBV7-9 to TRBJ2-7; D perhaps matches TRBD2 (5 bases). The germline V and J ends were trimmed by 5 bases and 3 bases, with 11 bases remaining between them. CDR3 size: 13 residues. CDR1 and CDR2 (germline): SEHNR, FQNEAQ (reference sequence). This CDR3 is CASSARTGYEQYF. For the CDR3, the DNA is TGTGCCAGCAGCGCCCGGACTGGCTACGAGCAGTACTTC.

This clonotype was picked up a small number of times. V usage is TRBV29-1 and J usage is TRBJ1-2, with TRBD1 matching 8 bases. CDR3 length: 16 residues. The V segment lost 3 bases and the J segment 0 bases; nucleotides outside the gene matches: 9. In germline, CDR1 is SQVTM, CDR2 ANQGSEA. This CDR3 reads CSVEGAGGFPNYGYTF. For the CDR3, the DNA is TGCAGCGTTGAGGGGGCAGGGGGCTTTCCTAACTATGGCTACACCTTC. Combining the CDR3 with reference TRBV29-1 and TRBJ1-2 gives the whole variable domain SAVISQKPSRDICQRGTSLTIQCQVDSQVTMMFWYRQQPGQSLTLIATANQGSEATYESGFVIDKFPISRPNLTFSTLTVSNMSPEDSSIYLCSVEGAGGFPNYGYTFGSGTRLTVV.

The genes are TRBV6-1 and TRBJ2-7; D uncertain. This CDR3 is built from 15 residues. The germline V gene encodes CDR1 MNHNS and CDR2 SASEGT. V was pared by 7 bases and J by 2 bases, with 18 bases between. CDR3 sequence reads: CASTNKVDGAYEQYV. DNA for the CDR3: TGTGCCAGCACCAACAAGGTGGACGGAGCCTACGAGCAGTACGTC.

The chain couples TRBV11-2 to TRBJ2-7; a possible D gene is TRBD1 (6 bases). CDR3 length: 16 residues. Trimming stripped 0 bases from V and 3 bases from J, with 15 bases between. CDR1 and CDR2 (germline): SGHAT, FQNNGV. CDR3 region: CASSLDPSGQSYEQYF. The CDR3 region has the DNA TGTGCCAGCAGCTTAGATCCCTCAGGACAGAGCTACGAGCAGTACTTC.

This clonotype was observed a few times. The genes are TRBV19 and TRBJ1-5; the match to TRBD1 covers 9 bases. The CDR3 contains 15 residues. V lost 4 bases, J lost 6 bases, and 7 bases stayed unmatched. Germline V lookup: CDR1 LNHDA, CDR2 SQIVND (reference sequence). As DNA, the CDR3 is TGTGCCAGTAGTAGGCAGTTGGGACAGGGTCAGCCCCAGCATTTT. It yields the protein CASSRQLGQGQPQHF.

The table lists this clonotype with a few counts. CDR3 DNA: TGCAGTGCTAGACTAGCGGTCCCCTACGAGCAGTACTTC. Protein: CSARLAVPYEQYF. V gene TRBV20-1 combines with J gene TRBJ2-7; 7 positions agree with TRBD2. The CDR3 is 13 residues long. CDR1 is DFQATT, CDR2 SNEGSKA, per germline (reference sequence). Trimming removed 2 bases from V and 2 bases from J; junction bases left unmatched: 3.

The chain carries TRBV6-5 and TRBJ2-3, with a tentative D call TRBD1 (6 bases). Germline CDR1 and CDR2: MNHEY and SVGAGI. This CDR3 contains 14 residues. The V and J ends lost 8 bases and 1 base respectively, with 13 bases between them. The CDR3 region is CASSRTVRTDTQYF. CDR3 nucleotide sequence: TGTGCCAGCTCCCGGACAGTTCGCACAGATACGCAGTATTTT.

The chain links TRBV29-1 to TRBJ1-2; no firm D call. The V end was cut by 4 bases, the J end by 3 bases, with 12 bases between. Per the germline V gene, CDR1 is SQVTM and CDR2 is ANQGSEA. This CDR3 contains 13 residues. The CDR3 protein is CSVGSPGDYGYTF. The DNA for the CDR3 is TGCAGCGTTGGATCGCCGGGAGACTATGGCTACACCTTC.